This note documents a single T cell receptor beta chain sequence. Antigen unknown. The data were obtained in a study of blood T cells in healthy people across ages. This CDR3 is 13 amino acids long. The germline V gene encodes CDR1 SQVTM and CDR2 ANQGSEA. It was with a sample-barcoded 5' primer and a J-beta primer mix that a second PCR of about 7 to 12 cycles was run. TCRdb itself ran the 5' RACE reads through MiXCR, one entry per CDR3 protein. The sample includes hundreds of thousands of distinct CDR3 sequences, about 51% of them seen just once. Study-wide findings and caveats: Per million T cells, TCR beta diversity dropped roughly linearly as age increased. The study could not conclusively compare naive and antigen-experienced cells, given its unsorted PBMCs.

This clonotype was sampled from a woman older than 75 in good health. The material sequenced was blood. The J gene is TRBJ2-4, the V gene TRBV29-1; 8 bases match TRBD1. The DNA end is more similar to TRBJ2-7, so the J call may be wrong. CDR3 in DNA: TGCAGCGTTTCGCAGGGGGCGGGTTACGAGCAGTACTTC. This sequence encodes CSVSQGAGYEQYF.